A single sample is the source of the 22 T cell receptor beta chains below, sequenced in a study of identifying expanded T cells in peripheral blood. Produced via immunoSEQ multiplex PCR; TCRdb's table is partial and in-frame only. The data contain 50,000 to 65,000 clones, about nine tenths of them singletons. Sample: blood. These receptors were obtained from a person between 18 and 75 years old in good health.

The rearrangement links TRBV5-1 to TRBJ2-5; D gene uncertain. The CDR3 extends over 16 amino acids. Looked up from germline, CDR1 is SGHRS and CDR2 is YFSETQ. Trimming stripped 0 bases from V and 4 bases from J, with 16 bases between. The CDR3, as DNA: TGCGCCAGCAGCTTGGCCCCGGCGTTGGGGTTAGAGACCCAGTACTTC. Amino acids: CASSLAPALGLETQYF.

This clone was seen a single time. This chain connects TRBV6-4 to TRBJ2-3; D remains ambiguous. The germline V and J ends were trimmed by 4 bases and 2 bases, with 7 bases remaining between them. Germline loops: CDR1 MRHNA, CDR2 SNTAGT. The CDR3 consists of 13 residues. This CDR3 is CASSAAHTDTQYF. For the CDR3, the DNA is TGTGCCAGCAGTGCCGCACACACAGATACGCAGTATTTT.

The chain employs TRBV18 and TRBJ2-4, with TRBD1 identical over 7 bases. V dropped 1 base and J dropped 8; count of bases not matched to a gene: 5. CDR3 length: 14 amino acids. Per the germline V gene, CDR1 is KGHSH and CDR2 is LQKENI. The CDR3: CASSPQGAVDIQYF. Here the CDR3 DNA reads TGTGCCAGCTCACCACAGGGGGCGGTAGACATTCAGTACTTC.

The chain recombines TRBV5-8 with TRBJ1-6; D is uncertain. V lost 5 bases and J lost 0, with 9 bases in between. The length of the CDR3 is 15 residues. Germline CDR1 is SGHTS and CDR2 is YDEGEE. CDR3 bases: TGTGCCAGCAGTCCGACCTTCTCCTATAATTCACCCCTCCACTTT. Translating it yields CASSPTFSYNSPLHF.

This clone occurred once. V and J are TRBV27 and TRBJ2-1; maybe TRBD2 (6 bases). The germline V and J ends were trimmed by 8 bases and 4 bases, with 12 bases remaining between them. The CDR3 sequence is 13 residues long. Germline V gene sequence: CDR1 MNHEY, CDR2 SMNVEV (reference sequence). This CDR3 is CASRESLYNEQFF. CDR3 sequence (DNA): TGTGCCAGCCGGGAGAGTTTGTACAATGAGCAGTTCTTC.

The chain is built from TRBV5-1 and TRBJ2-7; 10 nucleotides line up with TRBD2. V shed 4 bases, J shed 5 bases, and the junction held 6 bases outside the gene matches. Germline V gene sequence: CDR1 SGHRS, CDR2 YFSETQ. There are 14 residues in the CDR3. CDR3 residues: CASSPGLAQDEQYF. CDR3 in DNA: TGCGCCAGCAGCCCGGGACTAGCGCAAGACGAGCAGTACTTC.

This chain joins TRBV18 and TRBJ1-1; TRBD1 agrees at 9 bases. CDR3 length: 15 residues. V shed 4 bases, J shed 1 base, and the junction held 4 bases outside the gene matches. The germline CDR1 and CDR2 sequences are KGHSH and LQKENI. CDR3 coding DNA: TGTGCCAGCTCACTCCGGACAGGGGAGAACACTGAAGCTTTCTTT. Its translation is CASSLRTGENTEAFF.

This chain links TRBV7-2 with TRBJ1-1, with TRBD1 as a possible D gene (6 bases). Germline CDR1 is SGHTA and CDR2 is FQGNSA. This CDR3 comprises 13 residues. V lost 1 base to trimming and J lost 4 bases, with 7 bases between them. CDR3 in amino acids: CASSLDRATEAFF. CDR3 DNA: TGTGCCAGCAGCTTAGACAGGGCCACTGAAGCTTTCTTT.

V is TRBV28 and J is TRBJ2-6, with D possibly TRBD1 on 6 matching bases. There are 14 residues in the CDR3. Trimming cost V 4 bases and J 10 bases, with 14 bases left between them. CDR1 and CDR2 from the germline V gene are MDHEN and SYDVKM. In DNA form, the CDR3 reads TGTGCCAGCAGTTCCCAGGACAGAAATAACGTCCTGACTTTC. It is translated as CASSSQDRNNVLTF.

The chain joins TRBV5-4 to TRBJ2-6, with TRBD1 matching over 7 bases. CDR3 size: 15 residues. Germline V gene sequence: CDR1 SGHNT, CDR2 YYREEE (reference sequence). The V segment lost 4 bases and the J segment 4 bases; nucleotides outside the gene matches: 5. The CDR3 loop is CASSTTGVGANVLTF. CDR3 coding DNA: TGTGCCAGCAGCACAACAGGGGTCGGGGCCAACGTCCTGACTTTC.

The chain employs TRBV5-4 and TRBJ2-7; 11 bases agree with TRBD2. This CDR3 has 15 residues. The trim removed 3 bases at V and 6 bases at J, leaving 8 bases unmatched. Germline V lookup: CDR1 SGHNT, CDR2 YYREEE (reference sequence). The CDR3 DNA reads as TGTGCCAGCAGCTCCAAACTAGCGGGAGAAGGCGAGCAGTACTTC. This codes for CASSSKLAGEGEQYF.

This chain connects TRBV29-1 to TRBJ2-5; 7 bases map to TRBD1. V shed 2 bases and J 6 bases; nucleotides not matched to a gene: 6. CDR1 and CDR2 from the germline V gene are SQVTM and ANQGSEA. The CDR3 has 13 amino acids. This CDR3 is CSVERQGGQTQYF. The CDR3 DNA sequence: TGCAGCGTTGAACGACAGGGCGGGCAGACCCAGTACTTC.

This chain connects TRBV29-1 to TRBJ2-7, with TRBD1 matching 9 bases. CDR1 and CDR2 (germline): SQVTM, ANQGSEA. J was trimmed by 3 bases and V by 6 bases; bases with no gene match: 9. CDR3 size: 14 residues. The CDR3 region is CSVGQGKSFYEQYF. The DNA for the CDR3 is TGCAGCGTGGGACAGGGAAAGAGCTTCTACGAGCAGTACTTC.

The J gene is TRBJ1-2, the V gene TRBV7-2, with 7 positions matching TRBD1. J was trimmed by 9 bases and V by 5 bases; bases with no gene match: 6. The CDR3 sequence is 12 residues long. From germline, CDR1 is SGHTA and CDR2 FQGNSA. CDR3 in DNA: TGTGCCAGCAGCCGGGACAGTATCAGCTACACCTTC. Encoded protein: CASSRDSISYTF.

V gene TRBV5-1 combines with J gene TRBJ2-5; possibly TRBD2 for D (6 bases). The V and J ends lost 0 bases and 4 bases respectively, with 10 bases between them. Germline V lookup: CDR1 SGHRS, CDR2 YFSETQ. This CDR3 has 14 residues. Here the CDR3 DNA reads TGCGCCAGCAGCTTGGAGGGTAGCGGAGAGACCCAGTACTTC. It codes for CASSLEGSGETQYF. Combining the CDR3 with reference TRBV5-1 and TRBJ2-5 gives the whole variable domain KAGVTQTPRYLIKTRGQQVTLSCSPISGHRSVSWYQQTPGQGLQFLFEYFSETQRNKGNFPGRFSGRQFSNSRSEMNVSTLELGDSALYLCASSLEGSGETQYFGPGTRLLVL.

This chain uses TRBV27 with TRBJ1-2; possibly TRBD1 for D (6 bases). Germline CDR1 is MNHEY and CDR2 is SMNVEV (reference sequence). Trimming cost V 8 bases and J 0 bases, with 13 bases left between them. The CDR3 spans 14 residues. CDR3 residues: CASRWGGPNYGYTF. The CDR3 nucleotides are TGTGCCAGCCGCTGGGGGGGGCCTAACTATGGCTACACCTTC.

The chain combines TRBV7-6 with TRBJ2-7; D is ambiguous. The CDR3 loop spans 14 amino acids. V lost 1 base to trimming and J lost 0 bases, with 7 bases between them. Germline V gene sequence: CDR1 SGHVS, CDR2 FNYEAQ. The DNA for the CDR3 is TGTGCCAGCAGCTTAGATGCCTACTCCTACGAGCAGTACTTC. It specifies CASSLDAYSYEQYF. The whole variable domain, filled in from reference TRBV7-6 and TRBJ2-7, reads GAGVSQSPRYKVTKRGQDVALRCDPISGHVSLYWYRQALGQGPEFLTYFNYEAQQDKSGLPNDRFSAERPEGSISTLTIQRTEQRDSAMYRCASSLDAYSYEQYFGPGTRLTVT.

V gene TRBV19 combines with J gene TRBJ1-4, with unresolved D. This CDR3 comprises 14 residues. Deletions cut 7 bases from V and 5 bases from J, with 14 bases between. Germline CDR1 LNHDA, CDR2 SQIVND (reference sequence). CDR3 sequence: CASKIQANNEKLFF. The CDR3 DNA follows: TGTGCCAGTAAAATTCAGGCTAACAATGAAAAACTGTTTTTT.

The rearrangement links TRBV6-5 to TRBJ2-5, with 11 nucleotides matching TRBD1. The J call may be incorrect, as the DNA end agrees better with TRBJ2-7. Looked up from germline, CDR1 is MNHEY and CDR2 is SVGAGI. CDR3 length equals 14 residues. CDR3 nucleotides: TGTGCCAGCACTAAAGCCGGGACAGGGGGCGAGCAGTACTTC. It translates to CASTKAGTGGEQYF.

This rearrangement joins TRBV18 to TRBJ2-5; tentatively, D is TRBD2 (5 bases). Germline lookup yields CDR1 KGHSH and CDR2 LQKENI. The CDR3 contains 13 residues. Trimming cost V 8 bases and J 3 bases, with 13 bases left between them. DNA for the CDR3: TGTGCCAGCCGAGCGGTTGGTGAAGAGACCCAGTACTTC. Translation gives CASRAVGEETQYF.

The gene calls are TRBV4-1 and TRBJ2-1, with 8 bases matching TRBD1. Germline V gene lookup returns CDR1 MGHRA and CDR2 YSYEKL. The CDR3 is made up of 17 amino acids. The V gene end was trimmed by 2 bases and the J gene end by 8 bases; junction bases not matched to a gene: 14. CDR3 loop: CASSQPLSRGRSDEQFF. The DNA for the CDR3 is TGCGCCAGCAGCCAACCCCTCTCCAGGGGGCGTAGCGATGAGCAGTTCTTC.

This clone appeared a single time. The CDR3: CASSLRGGAQETQYF. The CDR3 DNA sequence: TGTGCCAGCAGCTTAAGAGGGGGGGCCCAAGAGACCCAGTACTTC. The chain carries TRBV11-3 and TRBJ2-5, with D possibly matching TRBD2 (7 bases). The V and J ends lost 2 bases and 1 base respectively, with 11 bases between them. Germline CDR1 is SGHNT and CDR2 is YENEEA. There are 15 residues in the CDR3.